This T cell receptor beta chain came from a study of T cell repertoires in cytomegalovirus infection. Study information: Signatures in public TCR beta sequences pointed to both CMV infection and matching HLA type. Whole-study findings and limits: Cumulated frequencies of public TCR beta families served to identify carriers of CMV plus the relevant HLA. In two of eight donors, the top clonotype was HLA-C-restricted CMV-specific.

V gave up 3 bases and J gave up 0 bases; unmatched junction bases: 3. CDR1 is KGHDR, CDR2 SFDVKD, per germline. The CDR3 spans 16 residues. With respect to this clonotype: Antigen specificity is unknown.

Using its own MiXCR run on the reads, TCRdb lists one record per CDR3 protein. The sample lists roughly 990,000 distinct CDR3 sequences; less than 35% were seen once. The V and J genes are TRBV24-1 and TRBJ2-1, with 8 bases aligning to TRBD1. The sequence came from a human donor in good health (CMV status not recorded). Some clones in this sample may be carry-over from other donors' samples. This specimen was cultured CD8+ T cells from PBMCs, taken from culture after CMV antigen stimulation. The CDR3 here is CATSDRGQGSYNEQFF. Here the CDR3 DNA reads TGTGCCACCAGTGATCGAGGACAGGGCTCCTACAATGAGCAGTTCTTC.